What follows are 26 T cell receptor beta chains derived from one specimen sequenced in a study of response to subunit inactivated influenza vaccine. TCRdb re-analysed the RT-PCR reads in MiXCR, keeping a single row per CDR3 protein. The table has roughly 700,000 distinct CDR3 sequences, 15% to 18% seen once. The material was PBMCs from blood, obtained roughly 12 days after vaccination. The receptors were gathered from a man aged 50-60 years who received an inactivated influenza vaccine.

This clonotype has a handful of counts. This likely comes from a read error, as the CDR3 has no conserved phenylalanine or tryptophan at its end. The chain employs TRBV7-3 and TRBJ2-5, with TRBD2 matching 10 bases. The CDR3 runs 16 residues. The ends lost 2 bases at V and 5 bases at J; junction bases unmatched: 8. Germline lookup yields CDR1 SGHTA and CDR2 FQGTGA. The CDR3 loop reads CASSLLASGSLETQYL. CDR3 DNA sequence: TGTGCCAGCAGCTTATTGGCTAGCGGGAGTTTGGAGACCCAGTACCTC.

This chain joins TRBV5-1 and TRBJ1-1; the D gene is possibly TRBD1 (5 bases). The germline gives CDR1 SGHRS, CDR2 YFSETQ. CDR3 length equals 14 residues. V lost 3 bases to trimming and J lost 4 bases, with 13 bases between them. The CDR3 sequence is CASSSRDGGTEAFF. DNA of the CDR3: TGCGCCAGCAGCTCCAGGGATGGTGGCACTGAAGCTTTCTTT. Variable domain in full (rest from reference TRBV5-1 and TRBJ1-1): KAGVTQTPRYLIKTRGQQVTLSCSPISGHRSVSWYQQTPGQGLQFLFEYFSETQRNKGNFPGRFSGRQFSNSRSEMNVSTLELGDSALYLCASSSRDGGTEAFFGQGTRLTVV.

This clonotype has more than one count but fewer than ten. The CDR3 spells CASSTSPWGNTEAFF. The DNA for the CDR3 is TGCGCCAGCAGCACTTCACCCTGGGGGAACACTGAAGCTTTCTTT. The chain recombines TRBV5-1 with TRBJ1-1, with D unclear. The germline V gene has CDR1 SGHRS and CDR2 YFSETQ. The CDR3 covers 15 residues. Trimming shortened V by 4 bases and J by 1 base, and 14 bases separated the two germline ends. Supplemented by reference TRBV5-1 and TRBJ1-1, the full variable domain reads KAGVTQTPRYLIKTRGQQVTLSCSPISGHRSVSWYQQTPGQGLQFLFEYFSETQRNKGNFPGRFSGRQFSNSRSEMNVSTLELGDSALYLCASSTSPWGNTEAFFGQGTRLTVV.

This clonotype was seen a handful of times. This sequence joins TRBV24-1 and TRBJ2-3; unclear D gene. The V gene lost 9 bases and the J gene lost 0 bases, with 15 bases spanning the gap. This CDR3 has 15 amino acids. Germline CDR1 is KGHDR and CDR2 is SFDVKD. CDR3 nucleotides: TGTGCCACCTCCCGGGCAGCAACTAGCACAGATACGCAGTATTTT. It yields the protein CATSRAATSTDTQYF.

This rearrangement joins TRBV7-2 to TRBJ1-6; 9 positions match TRBD1. This CDR3 has 13 residues. V lost 5 bases to trimming and J lost 10 bases; unmatched junction nucleotides: 3. The germline V gene encodes CDR1 SGHTA and CDR2 FQGNSA. The CDR3 protein is CASSRDRVSPLHF. In nucleotides, the CDR3 is TGTGCCAGCAGCAGGGACAGGGTCTCACCCCTCCACTTT.

Only a few counts were recorded for this clonotype. The CDR3 protein is CASSLSGTGGRIEKLFF. The CDR3 DNA follows: TGTGCCAGCAGCTTATCGGGGACTGGGGGGCGGATTGAAAAACTGTTTTTT. This chain joins TRBV7-8 and TRBJ1-4; a possible D gene is TRBD1 (6 bases). V dropped 2 bases and J dropped 7 bases, with 20 bases sitting between them. Germline V gene lookup returns CDR1 SGHVS and CDR2 FQNEAQ. CDR3 size: 17 residues.

The J gene is TRBJ1-1, the V gene TRBV7-9; D might be TRBD1 (6 bases). The CDR3 runs 15 residues. CDR1 and CDR2 (germline): SEHNR, FQNEAQ (reference sequence). The V end was cut by 5 bases, the J end by 0 bases, with 13 bases between. The CDR3 loop reads CASSLGGFLNTEAFF. The CDR3 DNA follows: TGTGCCAGCAGCCTAGGGGGTTTCTTGAACACTGAAGCTTTCTTT.

V gene TRBV28 combines with J gene TRBJ2-1; TRBD2 matches 8 bases. The CDR3 spans 15 residues. Germline trimming cut 5 bases from V and 8 bases from J; bases unmatched to any gene: 11. Germline V gene data show CDR1 as MDHEN and CDR2 as SYDVKM. DNA for the CDR3: TGTGCCAGCAGTGAGACTAGCGCAGGGGAAGATGAGCAGTTCTTC. Its translation is CASSETSAGEDEQFF.

This sequence joins TRBV28 and TRBJ2-3; 7 nucleotides align to TRBD1. The length of the CDR3 is 15 residues. Germline V gene data show CDR1 as MDHEN and CDR2 as SYDVKM. Losses at the gene ends were 3 bases for V and 2 bases for J; bases not matched to a gene: 5. The CDR3 spells CASSFGDRATDTQYF. The CDR3 region has the DNA TGTGCCAGCAGTTTCGGAGACAGGGCCACAGATACGCAGTATTTT. Together with reference TRBV28 and TRBJ2-3, the CDR3 gives the full variable domain: DVKVTQSSRYLVKRTGEKVFLECVQDMDHENMFWYRQDPGLGLRLIYFSYDVKMKEKGDIPEGYSVSREKKERFSLILESASTNQTSMYLCASSFGDRATDTQYFGPGTRLTVL.

The chain links TRBV20-1 to TRBJ1-1; 10 bases agree with TRBD1. The V segment lost 2 bases and the J segment 0 bases; nucleotides outside the gene matches: 6. This CDR3 has 16 amino acids. Germline values: CDR1 DFQATT, CDR2 SNEGSKA (reference sequence). CDR3 DNA: TGCAGTGCTAGAAAGAGGACAGGGGGAATGAACACTGAAGCTTTCTTT. Protein product: CSARKRTGGMNTEAFF.

This clonotype was seen a few times. The V and J genes are TRBV18 and TRBJ1-1; D is unclear. The CDR3 is 13 amino acids. From germline, CDR1 is KGHSH and CDR2 LQKENI. The V gene lost 2 bases and the J gene lost 4 bases, with 8 bases spanning the gap. CDR3 in DNA: TGTGCCAGCTCACCAAGCTGGGGCACTGAAGCTTTCTTT. It codes for CASSPSWGTEAFF.

This clonotype was found a few times. This sequence joins TRBV2 and TRBJ2-6, with 7 bases aligning to TRBD1. Looked up from germline, CDR1 is SNHLY and CDR2 is FYNNEI. V lost 7 bases and J lost 0; bases outside the gene matches: 12. CDR3 length: 18 amino acids. CDR3 sequence (DNA): TGTGCCAGCATTTTCAGAGAAGGGACAGACTCTGGGGCCAACGTCCTGACTTTC. Its translation: CASIFREGTDSGANVLTF.

In its sample, this clonotype was seen many times. This chain links TRBV3-1 with TRBJ1-1, with unresolved D. CDR3 size: 13 residues. V lost 4 bases and J lost 6, with 12 bases in between. Germline V lookup: CDR1 LGHDT, CDR2 YNNKEL (reference sequence). The CDR3 loop reads CASSPGSQAEAFF. The CDR3 coding sequence is TGTGCCAGCAGCCCCGGGAGTCAAGCTGAAGCTTTCTTT.

The gene calls are TRBV7-2 and TRBJ1-4; D is unresolved. This CDR3 region has 13 residues. Germline CDR1 reads SGHTA; CDR2 reads FQGNSA. V was clipped by 5 bases and J by 7 bases, with 11 bases between them. CDR3 in DNA: TGTGCCAGCAGCGGAGGAGCTGGTGAAAAACTGTTTTTT. Its protein is CASSGGAGEKLFF. Full variable domain (missing parts from reference TRBV7-2 and TRBJ1-4): GAGVSQSPSNKVTEKGKDVELRCDPISGHTALYWYRQSLGQGLEFLIYFQGNSAPDKSGLPSDRFSAERTGGSVSTLTIQRTQQEDSAVYLCASSGGAGEKLFFGSGTQLSVL.

This rearrangement joins TRBV28 to TRBJ2-2; a weak D match, TRBD2 (5 bases). V shed 6 bases and J shed 4 bases, with 12 bases lying between them. The germline V gene encodes CDR1 MDHEN and CDR2 SYDVKM. The CDR3 has 14 residues. CDR3 sequence (DNA): TGTGCCAGCAGGGAGGAGTTGGGCACCGGGGAGCTGTTTTTT. Translating gives CASREELGTGELFF.

This clonotype was seen repeatedly, ten times or more. The chain is built from TRBV5-6 and TRBJ1-1, with D possibly TRBD1 on 5 matching bases. Germline V gives CDR1 SGHDT, CDR2 YYEEEE. The CDR3 loop spans 14 amino acids. Trimming pared 4 bases from V and 1 base from J, leaving 11 bases between. CDR3 sequence (DNA): TGTGCCAGCAGCACCGGGACGGGGAACACTGAAGCTTTCTTT. Protein sequence: CASSTGTGNTEAFF.

The rearrangement uses TRBV12-3 or TRBV12-4 and TRBJ2-5; 15 bases are a match to TRBD2. Germline trimming cut 8 bases from V and 14 bases from J; bases unmatched to any gene: 15. This CDR3 spans 15 amino acids. The CDR3 nucleotides are TGTGCCAGCCGACCAGGACTAGCGGGAGGGGGGGGTTTATACTTC. Amino acids: CASRPGLAGGGGLYF.

This clonotype was observed a handful of times. CDR3 nucleotide sequence: TGTGCCAGCAGTTATTTGGCGGGGGATACGCAGTATTTT. Protein sequence: CASSYLAGDTQYF. The chain uses TRBV7-9 and TRBJ2-3; D is possibly TRBD2 (6 bases). In germline, CDR1 is SEHNR, CDR2 FQNEAQ (reference sequence). The CDR3 has 13 residues. Trimming pared 6 bases from V and 6 bases from J, leaving 13 bases between. Full variable domain (rest looked up from reference TRBV7-9 and TRBJ2-3): DTGVSQNPRHKITKRGQNVTFRCDPISEHNRLYWYRQTLGQGPEFLTYFQNEAQLEKSRLLSDRFSAERPKGSFSTLEIQRTEQGDSAMYLCASSYLAGDTQYFGPGTRLTVL.

This clonotype turned up a few times. The chain combines TRBV30 with TRBJ2-1; D may be TRBD2 (5 bases). From germline, CDR1 is GTSNPN and CDR2 SVGIG (reference sequence). The V gene lost 8 bases and the J gene lost 4 bases, with 15 bases spanning the gap. The CDR3 loop spans 13 amino acids. The CDR3 nucleotides are TGTGCCGAGCGGCCCCTACTGTACAATGAGCAGTTCTTC. Protein sequence: CAERPLLYNEQFF.

This chain links TRBV20-1 with TRBJ2-7; the match to TRBD2 covers 12 bases. This CDR3 is built from 15 residues. V was clipped by 4 bases and J by 7 bases; unmatched bases: 11. CDR1 and CDR2 (germline): DFQATT, SNEGSKA (reference sequence). CDR3 DNA sequence: TGCAGTGCTACAGGGTTCGGACTAGCGGGGCGGGAGCAGTACTTC. The encoded protein is CSATGFGLAGREQYF.

The sample holds a few counts of this clonotype. The chain combines TRBV30 with TRBJ2-3; 10 nucleotides agree with TRBD2. CDR3 size: 16 residues. The trim removed 1 base at V and 4 bases at J, leaving 8 bases unmatched. CDR1 and CDR2 from the germline V gene are GTSNPN and SVGIG (reference sequence). CDR3 region: CAWSAIPSGSADTQYF. The CDR3 DNA follows: TGTGCCTGGAGTGCCATCCCTAGCGGGAGTGCAGATACGCAGTATTTT.

The V gene is TRBV6-5, the J gene TRBJ2-1; no clear D gene. Trimming removed 2 bases at V and 4 bases at J, with 9 bases between. Germline-derived CDR1 and CDR2 are MNHEY and SVGAGI. CDR3 length: 14 amino acids. The CDR3 region has the DNA TGTGCCAGCAGTTACCCCGGACGATACAATGAGCAGTTCTTC. It translates to CASSYPGRYNEQFF.

There are a few counts of this clonotype. The V call is TRBV9, the J call TRBJ2-7; 10 nucleotides line up with TRBD1. The junction had 2 bases not matched to a gene; V was cut back by 0 bases and J by 2 bases. Germline CDR1 SGDLS, CDR2 YYNGEE. This CDR3 spans 15 amino acids. Here the CDR3 DNA reads TGTGCCAGCAGCGTAGGGACAGGGGGTGCCTACGAGCAGTACTTC. It encodes CASSVGTGGAYEQYF.

This clonotype was observed a few times. The rearrangement links TRBV7-9 to TRBJ2-3; D is ambiguous. Trimming cost V 5 bases and J 2 bases, with 17 bases left between them. CDR1 is SEHNR, CDR2 FQNEAQ, per germline (reference sequence). The CDR3 extends over 16 amino acids. The CDR3 bases are TGTGCCAGCAGCCCCACGCGCGGTGGCCCCACAGATACGCAGTATTTT. This sequence encodes CASSPTRGGPTDTQYF. Drawing the rest from reference TRBV7-9 and TRBJ2-3, the complete variable domain is DTGVSQNPRHKITKRGQNVTFRCDPISEHNRLYWYRQTLGQGPEFLTYFQNEAQLEKSRLLSDRFSAERPKGSFSTLEIQRTEQGDSAMYLCASSPTRGGPTDTQYFGPGTRLTVL.

V gene TRBV5-4 combines with J gene TRBJ2-2; the D gene could be TRBD1 or TRBD2 (5 bases each). The CDR3 contains 16 residues. Trimming cost V 3 bases and J 4 bases, with 16 bases left between them. CDR1 and CDR2 (germline): SGHNT, YYREEE (reference sequence). Here the CDR3 DNA reads TGTGCCAGCAGCTCAAACCTGGTGAGGGGCACCGGGGAGCTGTTTTTT. This codes for CASSSNLVRGTGELFF. The full variable domain, in which reference TRBV5-4 and TRBJ2-2 provide the parts outside the CDR3, is ETGVTQSPTHLIKTRGQQVTLRCSSQSGHNTVSWYQQALGQGPQFIFQYYREEENGRGNFPPRFSGLQFPNYSSELNVNALELDDSALYLCASSSNLVRGTGELFFGEGSRLTVL.

The V call is TRBV5-6, the J call TRBJ2-7; TRBD1 aligns across 8 bases. The CDR3 runs 16 residues. V lost 3 bases and J lost 2; bases outside the gene matches: 10. Germline V CDR1 and CDR2: SGHDT, YYEEEE. CDR3 loop: CASSSLRQGIAYEQYF. DNA for the CDR3: TGTGCCAGCAGCTCGCTTAGACAGGGGATCGCCTACGAGCAGTACTTC.